Below, 28 T cell receptor beta chains from the same sample are listed, as sequenced in a study of long-term antiretroviral therapy in people with HIV. Samples were assayed with immunoSEQ v3.0 at survey level. TCRdb's copy holds only in-frame clones and misses some; the assay was immunoSEQ multiplex PCR. The table has 25,000 to 35,000 clones, roughly 90% seen once; the top ten hold 3.6%. The specimen comprised unsorted PBMCs, sampled 1.8 years after starting antiretroviral therapy. The origin of the receptors is a woman younger than 35 with HIV.

The rearrangement joins TRBV28 to TRBJ1-2; D call uncertain. The germline V gene has CDR1 MDHEN and CDR2 SYDVKM. The CDR3 runs to 13 residues. The V and J ends lost 5 bases and 2 bases respectively, with 9 bases between them. This CDR3 is CASSMTLNYGYTF. The CDR3 nucleotides read TGTGCCAGCAGTATGACACTAAACTATGGCTACACCTTC.

The rearrangement joins TRBV6-1 to TRBJ2-2, with TRBD2 identical over 14 bases. The junction had 2 bases not matched to a gene; V was cut back by 1 base and J by 4 bases. Per germline, CDR1 MNHNS and CDR2 SASEGT. The CDR3 runs to 17 residues. The CDR3 protein is CASSEVGLAGATGELFF. The CDR3, as DNA: TGTGCCAGCAGTGAAGTGGGACTAGCGGGAGCCACCGGGGAGCTGTTTTTT.

This chain links TRBV7-9 with TRBJ2-5, with TRBD2 matching over 13 bases. This CDR3 contains 15 residues. The ends lost 3 bases at V and 5 bases at J; junction bases unmatched: 3. The germline gives CDR1 SEHNR, CDR2 FQNEAQ (reference sequence). In DNA form, the CDR3 reads TGTGCCAGCAGCTTCTCGACTAGCGGGAGGGAGACCCAGTACTTC. This codes for CASSFSTSGRETQYF.

CDR3 DNA sequence: TGCGCCAGCAGCCACAAGACGTGGTTTGCGGCTGGGGAAGAGACCCAGTACTTC. Translation: CASSHKTWFAAGEETQYF. The chain carries TRBV4-3 and TRBJ2-5; no clear D. The V end lost 3 bases, the J end lost 3 bases, and 23 bases lay between the germline ends. CDR1 is LGHNA and CDR2 is YSLEER in the germline V gene. The CDR3 totals 18 residues.

In nucleotides, the CDR3 is TGTGCCAGCTCACTAGGGGGCGGGAACACTGAAGCTTTCTTT. Encoded protein: CASSLGGGNTEAFF. The chain couples TRBV18 to TRBJ1-1; 7 nucleotides match TRBD1. Germline values: CDR1 KGHSH, CDR2 LQKENI. The CDR3 totals 14 residues. Trimming cost V 4 bases and J 1 base; bases outside gene matches: 3.

This chain links TRBV5-1 with TRBJ1-5; 8 nucleotides agree with TRBD1. The CDR3 consists of 15 residues. Losses at the gene ends were 4 bases for V and 2 bases for J; bases not matched to a gene: 5. From germline, CDR1 is SGHRS and CDR2 YFSETQ. The CDR3 loop is CASSPTGVGNQPQHF. CDR3 DNA: TGCGCCAGCAGCCCGACAGGGGTAGGCAATCAGCCCCAGCATTTT.

The genes are TRBV6-5 and TRBJ2-2; D remains unclear. The V end was cut by 5 bases, the J end by 1 base, with 8 bases between. Germline lookup yields CDR1 MNHEY and CDR2 SVGAGI. The CDR3 is 14 amino acids. CDR3 bases: TGTGCCAGCAGTCGAATGCTGAACACCGGGGAGCTGTTTTTT. The encoded protein is CASSRMLNTGELFF.

The chain combines TRBV27 with TRBJ1-1, with TRBD1 matching 9 bases. V was pared by 6 bases and J by 1 base, with 3 bases of the junction left unmatched. The CDR3 runs to 14 residues. Germline V gene lookup returns CDR1 MNHEY and CDR2 SMNVEV (reference sequence). The CDR3 loop is CASRGQGKNTEAFF. CDR3 nucleotides: TGTGCCAGCAGGGGACAGGGCAAGAACACTGAAGCTTTCTTT.

This clone was seen only once. This chain links TRBV6-1 with TRBJ1-4; 7 bases align to TRBD1. The CDR3 has 15 amino acids. The junction had 7 bases not matched to a gene; V was cut back by 2 bases and J by 7 bases. Germline V gene data show CDR1 as MNHNS and CDR2 as SASEGT. CDR3 sequence (DNA): TGTGCCAGCAGTGAACCGAGACAGGGTTTTGAAAAACTGTTTTTT. It codes for CASSEPRQGFEKLFF.

CDR3 loop: CASWKNSYEQYF. The CDR3, as DNA: TGCGCCAGCTGGAAGAACTCCTACGAGCAGTACTTC. The chain uses TRBV5-1 and TRBJ2-7; no clear D. This CDR3 is 12 amino acids long. The V and J ends lost 7 bases and 0 bases respectively, with 8 bases between them. Germline values: CDR1 SGHRS, CDR2 YFSETQ.

This clone was found once. J is TRBJ2-1 and V is TRBV6-4; D perhaps matches TRBD2 (6 bases). CDR3 size: 15 residues. Per the germline V gene, CDR1 is MRHNA and CDR2 is SNTAGT. V was shortened by 3 bases and J by 0 bases, with 9 bases between the two germline ends. DNA of the CDR3: TGTGCCAGCAGTGAGGTCGGGGGCTCCTACAATGAGCAGTTCTTC. This codes for CASSEVGGSYNEQFF.

The chain carries TRBV29-1 and TRBJ2-5, with D possibly matching TRBD1 (6 bases). The V end lost 4 bases, the J end lost 3 bases, and 12 bases lay between the germline ends. The germline V gene encodes CDR1 SQVTM and CDR2 ANQGSEA. The length of the CDR3 is 13 residues. The CDR3 sequence: CSVVWTVKETQYF. The CDR3 nucleotides read TGCAGCGTTGTATGGACAGTGAAAGAGACCCAGTACTTC.

This clone was detected once. The V call is TRBV28, the J call TRBJ1-2, with 10 bases identical to TRBD1. From germline, CDR1 is MDHEN and CDR2 SYDVKM. The J segment lost 5 bases and the V segment lost 4 bases, leaving 19 bases of the junction unmatched. This CDR3 has 19 residues. The CDR3 DNA follows: TGTGCCAGCAGTTCGGTCCGTGTGGACAGGGGGGGGTTGGGGTATGGCTACACCTTC. Its protein product is CASSSVRVDRGGLGYGYTF.

This clone appeared once. This chain links TRBV28 with TRBJ1-4; 7 positions agree with TRBD1. The V and J ends lost 5 bases and 11 bases, in that order; junction bases with no gene match: 26. The CDR3 sequence is 19 residues long. CDR1 MDHEN and CDR2 SYDVKM come from the germline V gene. CDR3 in DNA: TGTGCCAGCAGTGCCCTACAGGAGTCACCCGCATCAGGGGGGTTTAAACTGTTTTTT. It specifies CASSALQESPASGGFKLFF.

V is TRBV7-2 and J is TRBJ2-7, with D maybe TRBD1 (5 bases). Germline V lookup: CDR1 SGHTA, CDR2 FQGNSA. V shed 5 bases and J shed 11 bases, with 16 bases lying between them. The CDR3 is 12 amino acids. CDR3 region: CASSPSVGVEYF. In nucleotides, the CDR3 is TGTGCCAGCAGCCCAAGCGTAGGGGTTGAGTACTTC.

This sequence joins TRBV2 and TRBJ2-2, with D tentatively TRBD1 (5 bases). The CDR3 runs to 15 residues. V lost 4 bases, J lost 4 bases, and 13 bases lay in between. Germline V gives CDR1 SNHLY, CDR2 FYNNEI. The CDR3 nucleotides read TGTGCCAGCAGTGTCCAGGGTATGAGCACCGGGGAGCTGTTTTTT. As protein: CASSVQGMSTGELFF.

The chain employs TRBV28 and TRBJ2-7; TRBD2 might be the D (6 bases). Germline V gene sequence: CDR1 MDHEN, CDR2 SYDVKM. The CDR3 covers 12 residues. Trimming removed 7 bases from V and 3 bases from J, with 10 bases in between. DNA of the CDR3: TGTGCCAGCATCGGGAGATACTACGAGCAGTACTTC. Protein product: CASIGRYYEQYF.

The chain couples TRBV10-3 to TRBJ2-7; D not resolved. Per germline, CDR1 ENHRY and CDR2 SYGVKD. The germline V and J ends were trimmed by 3 bases and 4 bases, with 10 bases remaining between them. CDR3 length: 13 residues. This CDR3 reads CAISDRKSYEQYF. CDR3 coding DNA: TGTGCCATCAGTGACCGGAAATCATACGAGCAGTACTTC.

This clone has only a few counts. The V and J genes are TRBV19 and TRBJ1-5; D is undetermined. The germline gives CDR1 LNHDA, CDR2 SQIVND (reference sequence). Between the trimmed V and J ends, which lost 6 bases and 8 bases, there was a span of 5 bases. The CDR3 loop spans 10 amino acids. CDR3 nucleotide sequence: TGTGCCAGTAGCTACGAGCCCCAGCATTTT. Amino acids: CASSYEPQHF.

Sample share makes this clone medium-sized. The chain joins TRBV7-9 to TRBJ1-4, with TRBD1 matching 9 bases. The junction had 5 bases not matched to a gene; V was cut back by 5 bases and J by 7 bases. CDR1 is SEHNR, CDR2 FQNEAQ, per germline (reference sequence). The CDR3 covers 14 residues. CDR3 nucleotides: TGTGCCAGCAGCCCGGGACAGGGTTTTGAAAAACTGTTTTTT. Amino acids: CASSPGQGFEKLFF.

J is TRBJ2-3 and V is TRBV25-1; 7 bases align to TRBD2. The J segment lost 1 base and the V segment lost 5 bases, leaving 15 bases of the junction unmatched. CDR3 size: 18 residues. Germline V gives CDR1 MGHDK, CDR2 SYGVNS. The DNA of the CDR3 is TGTGCCAGCAGTCCCTTAAGCCCCCGGGCGGGGGGCACAGATACGCAGTATTTT. As protein: CASSPLSPRAGGTDTQYF.

V gene TRBV9 combines with J gene TRBJ2-3; D remains ambiguous. The CDR3 totals 15 residues. With 0 bases removed from V and 0 bases from J, the gap between germline ends came to 8 bases. Germline V gene data show CDR1 as SGDLS and CDR2 as YYNGEE. The CDR3 sequence: CASSVVTGSTDTQYF. As DNA, the CDR3 is TGTGCCAGCAGCGTAGTTACCGGGAGCACAGATACGCAGTATTTT.

The chain is built from TRBV6-1 and TRBJ2-2, with D possibly matching TRBD1 (6 bases). Germline V CDR1 and CDR2: MNHNS, SASEGT. CDR3 length: 14 amino acids. Trimming cost V 4 bases and J 3 bases, with 9 bases left between them. The CDR3 bases are TGTGCCAGCAGTGGTGCAGGGGACACCGGGGAGCTGTTTTTT. Its translation is CASSGAGDTGELFF.

The chain couples TRBV28 to TRBJ2-1; 8 nucleotides match TRBD2. Trimming took 5 bases from V and 1 from J; bases not matched to a gene: 10. Germline lookup yields CDR1 MDHEN and CDR2 SYDVKM. This CDR3 contains 17 residues. The CDR3 sequence: CASSPSGGGRSYNEQFF. Here the CDR3 DNA reads TGTGCCAGCAGTCCCAGTGGTGGCGGGAGGTCCTACAATGAGCAGTTCTTC. The entire variable domain, with the rest obtained from reference TRBV28 and TRBJ2-1, is as follows: DVKVTQSSRYLVKRTGEKVFLECVQDMDHENMFWYRQDPGLGLRLIYFSYDVKMKEKGDIPEGYSVSREKKERFSLILESASTNQTSMYLCASSPSGGGRSYNEQFFGPGTRLTVL.

The chain combines TRBV4-2 with TRBJ2-7, with D maybe TRBD2 (5 bases). This CDR3 has 16 amino acids. From germline, CDR1 is LGHNA and CDR2 YNFKEQ. Between the trimmed V and J ends, which lost 8 bases and 0 bases, there was a span of 20 bases. CDR3 DNA sequence: TGTGCCAGCCGTTCGTCGGTCGGGATAAGCTCCTACGAGCAGTACTTC. Translation gives CASRSSVGISSYEQYF.

The genes are TRBV7-8 and TRBJ1-3; a weak D match, TRBD1 (6 bases). The germline V gene encodes CDR1 SGHVS and CDR2 FQNEAQ. The V end was cut by 1 base, the J end by 3 bases, with 22 bases between. The CDR3 loop spans 19 amino acids. DNA for the CDR3: TGTGCCAGCAGCTTAGGTGGGGAGGGGGTCCAATTTAGTGGAAACACCATATATTTT. Encoded protein: CASSLGGEGVQFSGNTIYF. The full variable domain, its missing parts supplied by reference TRBV7-8 and TRBJ1-3, is GAGVSQSPRYKVAKRGQDVALRCDPISGHVSLFWYQQALGQGPEFLTYFQNEAQLDKSGLPSDRFFAERPEGSVSTLKIQRTQQEDSAVYLCASSLGGEGVQFSGNTIYFGEGSWLTVV.

The CDR3 protein is CASSLPQGGETQYF. For the CDR3, the DNA is TGTGCCAGCAGCTTGCCCCAGGGAGGGGAGACCCAGTACTTC. J is TRBJ2-5 and V is TRBV5-6; 7 bases match TRBD2. The germline gives CDR1 SGHDT, CDR2 YYEEEE. CDR3 length: 14 amino acids. The J segment lost 5 bases and the V segment lost 1 base, leaving 5 bases of the junction unmatched. Filled out from reference TRBV5-6 and TRBJ2-5, the complete variable domain reads DAGVTQSPTHLIKTRGQQVTLRCSPKSGHDTVSWYQQALGQGPQFIFQYYEEEERQRGNFPDRFSGHQFPNYSSELNVNALLLGDSALYLCASSLPQGGETQYFGPGTRLLVL.

The chain recombines TRBV4-3 with TRBJ2-6; D not resolved. In germline, CDR1 is LGHNA, CDR2 YSLEER. Trimming removed 0 bases from V and 4 bases from J, with 10 bases in between. The CDR3 length is 16 residues. The CDR3 protein is CASSQEIGSGANVLTF. The CDR3 nucleotides are TGCGCCAGCAGCCAAGAGATTGGATCCGGGGCCAACGTCCTGACTTTC.